These 30 T cell receptor beta chains share one sample of origin, sequenced in a study of blood T cell repertoires in COVID-19 (dated by TCRdb to the early 2020s). The library came from the immunoSEQ multiplex PCR assay. TCRdb obtained this table from immuneACCESS and retained in-frame rearrangements with V and J assigned. These tables miss some clones; where compared with another copy, unresolved V genes account for less than half of the shortfall, and the remainder is unexplained. The sample includes around 250,000 clones, with roughly 80% observed a single time. The ten largest make up 3.5% to 5% of the sample. The sequencing sample was made of PBMCs or T cells enriched from blood (not recorded which). These receptors came from a man between 25 and 39 years old with acute COVID-19.

The chain couples TRBV6-4 to TRBJ2-1; TRBD2 matches 9 bases. Germline CDR1 MRHNA, CDR2 SNTAGT. The length of the CDR3 is 16 residues. The V gene end was trimmed by 2 bases and the J gene end by 4 bases; junction bases not matched to a gene: 6. CDR3 in DNA: TGTGCCAGCAGTGACGCGGTAGCGGGGGATTACAATGAGCAGTTCTTC. Encoded protein: CASSDAVAGDYNEQFF.

This clone was seen only a few times. This chain connects TRBV18 to TRBJ2-2; D gene unclear. CDR3 length: 15 amino acids. V dropped 1 base and J dropped 5 bases, with 11 bases sitting between them. Germline CDR1 reads KGHSH; CDR2 reads LQKENI. CDR3 in amino acids: CASSPLDDTTGELFF. The CDR3 DNA reads as TGTGCCAGCTCACCACTAGACGACACGACCGGGGAGCTGTTTTTT.

This clone was seen more than once but under ten times. The V and J genes are TRBV5-4 and TRBJ2-5; the D gene is possibly TRBD2 (6 bases). The CDR3 is 14 residues long. V dropped 3 bases and J dropped 2 bases, with 11 bases sitting between them. Germline assignment: CDR1 SGHNT and CDR2 YYREEE (reference sequence). The CDR3 is CASSWDSGQETQYF. The CDR3 DNA reads as TGTGCCAGCAGCTGGGACTCCGGGCAAGAGACCCAGTACTTC. Variable domain in full (rest from reference TRBV5-4 and TRBJ2-5): ETGVTQSPTHLIKTRGQQVTLRCSSQSGHNTVSWYQQALGQGPQFIFQYYREEENGRGNFPPRFSGLQFPNYSSELNVNALELDDSALYLCASSWDSGQETQYFGPGTRLLVL.

V is TRBV18 and J is TRBJ2-7; 8 nucleotides match TRBD1. The germline gives CDR1 KGHSH, CDR2 LQKENI. With 3 bases clipped from V and 6 bases from J, the junction kept 1 base outside the gene matches. This CDR3 comprises 12 residues. The CDR3 DNA follows: TGTGCCAGCTCACCTGACAGGGGCGAGCAGTACGTC. Translating it yields CASSPDRGEQYV.

The rearrangement joins TRBV7-9 to TRBJ2-2; TRBD2 might be the D (6 bases). Germline V gene sequence: CDR1 SEHNR, CDR2 FQNEAQ (reference sequence). This CDR3 has 15 residues. Trimming removed 3 bases at V and 0 bases at J, with 8 bases between. CDR3 sequence (DNA): TGTGCCAGCAGCTTTTCGGGGGCGAACACCGGGGAGCTGTTTTTT. Amino acids: CASSFSGANTGELFF.

This clone was seen more than once but under ten times. CDR3 nucleotides: TGTGCCAGCAGTGACTCGACTGCGGGGGGGCCCGATACGCAGTATTTT. Translation: CASSDSTAGGPDTQYF. This chain uses TRBV6-4 with TRBJ2-3; TRBD2 aligns across 9 bases. The trim removed 0 bases at V and 6 bases at J, leaving 7 bases unmatched. Germline V gene sequence: CDR1 MRHNA, CDR2 SNTAGT. The length of the CDR3 is 16 residues.

The chain has TRBV28 and TRBJ2-5, with TRBD1 as a possible D gene (6 bases). Trimming pared 8 bases from V and 6 bases from J, leaving 13 bases between. The CDR3 is made up of 12 amino acids. CDR1 and CDR2 from the germline V gene are MDHEN and SYDVKM. This CDR3 reads CASGSGVKTQYF. Here the CDR3 DNA reads TGTGCCAGCGGCTCAGGGGTGAAGACCCAGTACTTC. Together with reference TRBV28 and TRBJ2-5, the CDR3 gives the full variable domain: DVKVTQSSRYLVKRTGEKVFLECVQDMDHENMFWYRQDPGLGLRLIYFSYDVKMKEKGDIPEGYSVSREKKERFSLILESASTNQTSMYLCASGSGVKTQYFGPGTRLLVL.

The gene calls are TRBV9 and TRBJ2-5, with 7 bases identical to TRBD2. Looked up from germline, CDR1 is SGDLS and CDR2 is YYNGEE. V lost 3 bases to trimming and J lost 9 bases; unmatched junction nucleotides: 8. There are 13 residues in the CDR3. Here the CDR3 reads CASSGSRDYSQYF. The CDR3 coding sequence is TGTGCCAGCAGCGGCTCGAGGGACTACTCCCAGTACTTC.

The rearrangement uses TRBV7-9 and TRBJ2-3, with D hard to call. Germline V gene data show CDR1 as SEHNR and CDR2 as FQNEAQ (reference sequence). The CDR3 has 18 residues. Trimming left V 1 base short and J 3 bases short, with 20 bases between. In nucleotides, the CDR3 is TGTGCCAGCAGCTTAGATTCTGCTGGAGTTGAGATAACAGATACGCAGTATTTT. Translated: CASSLDSAGVEITDTQYF.

In its sample, this clone was seen a few times. The chain employs TRBV9 and TRBJ2-1; D is possibly TRBD2 (6 bases). Germline-derived CDR1 and CDR2 are SGDLS and YYNGEE. The CDR3 runs 16 residues. Between the trimmed V and J ends, which lost 0 bases and 0 bases, there was a span of 10 bases. The DNA of the CDR3 is TGTGCCAGCAGCGTAGCTCCCGGGAGCTCCTACAATGAGCAGTTCTTC. Protein: CASSVAPGSSYNEQFF.

V and J are TRBV10-3 and TRBJ1-1; 7 positions match TRBD1. This CDR3 region has 16 residues. Looked up from germline, CDR1 is ENHRY and CDR2 is SYGVKD. With V trimmed by 0 bases and J by 3 bases, 7 bases remained unmatched. Written as DNA, the CDR3 is TGTGCCATCAGTGAGTCGGACAGGCCTAGGGACACTGAAGCTTTCTTT. This gives the protein CAISESDRPRDTEAFF.

The chain combines TRBV5-1 with TRBJ2-3; maybe TRBD2 (5 bases). The CDR3 contains 15 residues. Trimming removed 0 bases at V and 7 bases at J, with 15 bases between. CDR1 is SGHRS and CDR2 is YFSETQ in the germline V gene. DNA of the CDR3: TGCGCCAGCAGCTTGGAGGCAGGAGGAGAGCATACGCAGTATTTT. Its translation is CASSLEAGGEHTQYF.

This sequence joins TRBV27 and TRBJ2-1, with D possibly being TRBD1 (5 bases). This CDR3 region has 14 residues. The V and J ends lost 6 bases and 5 bases respectively, with 14 bases between them. Germline V gene data show CDR1 as MNHEY and CDR2 as SMNVEV (reference sequence). CDR3 in DNA: TGTGCCAGCAGACTCTCGACAGTGAACAATGAGCAGTTCTTC. Protein: CASRLSTVNNEQFF.

This clone has a single count. This chain links TRBV11-2 with TRBJ2-6; D possibly corresponds to TRBD1 (6 bases). V was pared by 5 bases and J by 2 bases, with 7 bases between. The germline gives CDR1 SGHAT, CDR2 FQNNGV. The CDR3 runs 14 residues. The CDR3 sequence: CASSRTAGANVLTF. CDR3 coding DNA: TGTGCCAGCAGCCGGACAGCTGGGGCCAACGTCCTGACTTTC.

This sequence joins TRBV7-9 and TRBJ2-1; 13 bases line up with TRBD2. Germline values: CDR1 SEHNR, CDR2 FQNEAQ (reference sequence). The CDR3 loop spans 16 amino acids. Trimming took 4 bases from V and 4 from J; bases not matched to a gene: 4. DNA for the CDR3: TGTGCCAGCAGCTCTGGACTAGCGGGGGTATACAATGAGCAGTTCTTC. Its translation is CASSSGLAGVYNEQFF.

The chain has TRBV14 and TRBJ1-2; 8 bases map to TRBD1. Unmatched junction bases numbered 11, after V lost 4 bases and J lost 10 bases. CDR1 is SGHDN, CDR2 FVKESK, per germline. The CDR3 has 14 amino acids. CDR3 amino acids: CASSLGQVGLPYTF. CDR3 sequence (DNA): TGTGCCAGCAGCCTGGGACAGGTGGGACTTCCCTACACCTTC.

The chain uses TRBV5-5 and TRBJ2-1; a weak D match, TRBD1 (5 bases). Trimming removed 4 bases from V and 8 bases from J, with 13 bases in between. The germline CDR1 and CDR2 sequences are SGHKS and YYEKEE (reference sequence). The CDR3 has 13 residues. CDR3 nucleotide sequence: TGTGCCAGCAGCGGCAGGGTTATGGATGAGCAGTTCTTC. It translates to CASSGRVMDEQFF.

For the CDR3, the DNA is TGTGCCAGCAGCCATAGCGGGAGCGCAGATACGCAGTATTTT. Translation gives CASSHSGSADTQYF. The chain uses TRBV13 and TRBJ2-3; 9 nucleotides agree with TRBD2. V was pared by 5 bases and J by 4 bases, with 4 bases of the junction left unmatched. The CDR3 is 14 residues long. From germline, CDR1 is PRHDT and CDR2 FYEKMQ (reference sequence). The full variable domain, completed using reference TRBV13 and TRBJ2-3, is AAGVIQSPRHLIKEKRETATLKCYPIPRHDTVYWYQQGPGQDPQFLISFYEKMQSDKGSIPDRFSAQQFSDYHSELNMSSLELGDSALYFCASSHSGSADTQYFGPGTRLTVL.

This clone was recorded only once. The rearrangement joins TRBV11-3 to TRBJ1-6; no clear D gene. V shed 1 base and J shed 11 bases, with 12 bases lying between them. There are 14 residues in the CDR3. From germline, CDR1 is SGHNT and CDR2 YENEEA. The CDR3 spells CASSLGQVGTPLHF. CDR3 in DNA: TGTGCCAGCAGCTTAGGCCAGGTCGGGACACCCCTCCACTTT.

The chain uses TRBV5-6 and TRBJ1-2, with 10 positions matching TRBD1. V shed 4 bases and J 6 bases; nucleotides not matched to a gene: 9. The CDR3 runs 15 residues. The germline V gene encodes CDR1 SGHDT and CDR2 YYEEEE. The CDR3 DNA is TGTGCCAGCAGCCCACCGGGACAGGGGAAGGATGGCTACACCTTC. Translation gives CASSPPGQGKDGYTF.

The genes are TRBV30 and TRBJ2-1; D possibly corresponds to TRBD2 (5 bases). CDR3 length equals 14 residues. V was clipped by 2 bases and J by 3 bases, with 11 bases between them. The germline gives CDR1 GTSNPN, CDR2 SVGIG (reference sequence). The chain's CDR3 is CAWSQAEIYNEQFF. The CDR3 DNA follows: TGTGCCTGGAGTCAAGCGGAAATCTACAATGAGCAGTTCTTC.

This chain's CDR3 is CASSPGGPQETQYF. The CDR3 coding sequence is TGCGCCAGCAGTCCGGGGGGACCCCAAGAGACCCAGTACTTC. The chain is built from TRBV10-1 and TRBJ2-5; TRBD2 aligns across 7 bases. The V gene's germline CDR1 is WNHNN and CDR2 SYGVQD (reference sequence). V trimming: 5 bases; J trimming: 1 base; junction bases outside the gene matches: 4. The CDR3 sequence is 14 residues long.

The chain combines TRBV2 with TRBJ2-1, with a possible D match to TRBD2 (6 bases). CDR1 and CDR2 (germline): SNHLY, FYNNEI. V dropped 7 bases and J dropped 2 bases, with 18 bases sitting between them. The CDR3 contains 16 residues. CDR3 loop: CASTQWASETYNEQFF. Here the CDR3 DNA reads TGTGCCAGCACCCAATGGGCTAGCGAGACCTACAATGAGCAGTTCTTC.

CDR3 in amino acids: CASSAPYRDRAFEKLFF. The CDR3 DNA follows: TGTGCCAGCAGTGCCCCCTACCGGGACAGGGCTTTTGAAAAACTGTTTTTT. The chain couples TRBV25-1 to TRBJ1-4; 9 bases match TRBD1. The V segment lost 4 bases and the J segment 7 bases; nucleotides outside the gene matches: 13. This CDR3 comprises 17 residues. CDR1 MGHDK and CDR2 SYGVNS come from the germline V gene.

Worth noting for this clone: Germline and junction disagree at one end, which may indicate a read error. The J gene is TRBJ1-5, the V gene TRBV10-2; D is possibly TRBD1 (6 bases). The CDR3 contains 13 residues. Germline V lookup: CDR1 WSHSY, CDR2 SAAADI. CDR3 sequence (DNA): TGCGCCATCCAAGGACAGAGCACTCAGCCCCAGCATTTT. Protein: CAIQGQSTQPQHF.

The J gene is TRBJ2-3, the V gene TRBV9; 12 bases agree with TRBD1. There are 16 residues in the CDR3. Germline assignment: CDR1 SGDLS and CDR2 YYNGEE. Trimming at V came to 0 bases and at J to 4 bases, leaving 3 bases not matched to a gene. The CDR3 sequence: CASSVGGTGGADTQYF. The DNA of the CDR3 is TGTGCCAGCAGCGTAGGTGGGACAGGGGGCGCAGATACGCAGTATTTT.

This clone appeared a few times. The gene calls are TRBV19 and TRBJ2-3; 7 nucleotides agree with TRBD2. From germline, CDR1 is LNHDA and CDR2 SQIVND (reference sequence). V shed 7 bases, J shed 2 bases, and the junction held 12 bases outside the gene matches. This CDR3 comprises 16 residues. In DNA form, the CDR3 reads TGTGCCAGTACCCCGTTCTTGGGGGGGAACACAGATACGCAGTATTTT. This sequence encodes CASTPFLGGNTDTQYF.

V gene TRBV28 combines with J gene TRBJ1-5; no clear D. The germline V gene encodes CDR1 MDHEN and CDR2 SYDVKM. Trimming took 3 bases from V and 0 from J, leaving 15 bases between them. The length of the CDR3 is 17 residues. The DNA for the CDR3 is TGTGCCAGCAGTTTTTTGGTGTCTCGGGATAGCAATCAGCCCCAGCATTTT. This translates into CASSFLVSRDSNQPQHF.

The CDR3 protein is CASLGSVYGYTF. The CDR3 nucleotides are TGTGCCTCTCTGGGGAGCGTCTATGGCTACACCTTC. The V gene is TRBV19, the J gene TRBJ1-2; D not resolved. V was cut by 11 bases and J by 4 bases, with 14 bases left in between. CDR3 length equals 12 residues. Per the germline V gene, CDR1 is LNHDA and CDR2 is SQIVND (reference sequence).

The chain uses TRBV6-5 and TRBJ1-1; no definite D call. Looked up from germline, CDR1 is MNHEY and CDR2 is SVGAGI. Trimming stripped 5 bases from V and 8 bases from J, with 9 bases between. CDR3 size: 11 residues. The CDR3, as DNA: TGTGCCAGCAGTCACGGGAGGGAAGCTTTCTTT. This gives the protein CASSHGREAFF.